This T cell receptor (beta chain) came from a study of blood T cell repertoires in COVID-19 (dated by TCRdb to the early 2020s). At the level of the whole study: Samples covering the acute and convalescent phases of COVID-19 were provided by collaborators in the United States, Italy and Spain. The repertoires were released in a freely available public database intended as a resource for research on the immune response to SARS-CoV-2. Where available, HLA class I and class II types were taken from metadata supplied by the sample provider and were not determined by assay-based typing. A de-identified subject ID, COVID-19 status, age in years and sex were almost always included in the sample metadata. The material from the prospective study consisted of cDNA or gDNA derived from T cells, B-cell-depleted T cells, or PBMCs. Samples came from the ongoing ImmuneRACE study (first 160 participants) plus 1,254 subjects from 6 global collaborators. Subjects who had been exposed to COVID-19, were actively infected with it, or had recovered from it provided the deeply sampled blood TCRbeta repertoires that made up the dataset. What the study reported, not specific to this receptor: How much clinical and demographic metadata was included differed by source and by participant, and the metadata was provided uncurated.

The immunoSEQ Assay, a bias-controlled multiplex PCR, was used to amplify TCRbeta CDR3 regions from genomic DNA. Concerning the study's data processing: The number of nucleated cells in each sample was estimated from the amplification of reference gene primers within the assay. Sequence reads were collapsed and filtered to measure the absolute abundance of every unique TCRbeta CDR3 rearrangement. For each sample, productive Simpson clonality was calculated by taking the square root of Simpson's diversity index across productive rearrangements. The source is immuneACCESS, and TCRdb retained only in-frame sequences with V and J called. Part of the clones is not carried over; for the studies checked, unresolved V genes explain less than half of this, and the remainder is unexplained. D and trimming come from the DNA, and the V and J calls and clone size come from that table. The sample table holds roughly 250,000 clones, of which roughly 80% were seen once. The ten most abundant clones make up 4% of the sample.

Each collaborating institution followed its own protocols to collect whole blood in K2EDTA tubes. For TCRbeta analysis, collaborators shipped samples in one of three forms: frozen whole blood, isolated PBMCs, or DNA extracted from either of those sample types. About this clone itself: What antigen it recognizes has not been identified. No much larger clonotype is one base removed from it; base qualities were not supplied.

This clonotype originated in a woman aged 40-49 years with active or convalescent COVID-19. Sequences were obtained from peripheral blood.

In nucleotide form, the sequence is TGTGCCAGCTCACCACCGACAGGGGCACTAAATGGCTACACCTTC. This sequence encodes CASSPPTGALNGYTF. The chain is assembled from TRBV18 and TRBJ1-2; a stretch of 8 junction bases matches TRBD1. Via the germline V gene, CDR1 is KGHSH and CDR2 LQKENI. The CDR3 sequence holds 15 residues, the cysteine and phenylalanine included. This entry keeps only the CDR3 DNA: 45 bases, framed from base 1. The V end gives up 0 bases and the J end 6 bases, leaving 6 bases in the junction not matched to a gene. Outside the CDR3, residues come from the reference TRBV18 and TRBJ1-2 proteins, so the full variable domain is: NAGVMQNPRHLVRRRGQEARLRCSPMKGHSHVYWYRQLPEEGLKFMVYLQKENIIDESGMPKERFSAEFPKEGPSILRIQQVVRGDSAAYFCASSPPTGALNGYTFGSGTRLTVV.